The clone carrying this TCR beta chain was recorded a few times. What it binds is unknown. From germline, CDR1 is SGHVS and CDR2 FNYEAQ. The CDR3 length is 15 residues. Trimming took off 3 bases at V and 2 bases at J, with 14 bases between the two ends. These data belong to a study of regulatory T cells in long-lasting Graves disease. About the study: Graves' cases, newly diagnosed, had used antithyroid drugs under 3 months. Overall study findings and caveats: TRBV28 was favored in persistent disease, as were TRBJ1-2 and TRBJ2-5.

The time point is: newly diagnosed GD, antithyroid drugs for less than 3 months. From RNA extracted from PBMCs, the TCR library was made. Graves' disease diagnosis followed American Thyroid Association guidelines. For TCR beta, libraries came from iRepertoire HTBI primers and Arm-PCR of CDR3 regions. Authors' data handling: Across the samples, identification revealed about 62 TRBV and more than 11 TRBJ segments. TCRdb redid the calling of the multiplex PCR reads with MiXCR, one entry per CDR3 protein. These V and J calls originate from TCRdb's pipeline instead of the authors' own analysis. This table has hundreds of thousands of distinct CDR3 sequences, over 15% appearing once.

The genes are TRBV7-6 and TRBJ2-7, with D perhaps TRBD2 (6 bases). This specimen was peripheral blood mononuclear cells (PBMCs), taken at new diagnosis, from a patient treated with antithyroid drugs. The TCR was taken from a female donor with Graves disease. CDR3 bases: TGTGCCAGCAGCTTTTTCGCTAGCGTAGCCTACGAGCAGTACTTC. Amino acids: CASSFFASVAYEQYF.